This T cell receptor beta chain derives from a study of T cells in Graves' hyperthyroidism and ophthalmopathy. Study context: Peripheral blood was drawn at first diagnosis, prior to all treatment.

Findings and caveats of the study: The model made its ophthalmopathy prediction, and onset followed a median around 6.9 months later.

The TCR beta CDR3 regions underwent amplification using RNA transcripts as the source. In the first-round RT-PCR of the TCR CDR3, the HTBI primer set was used. TCRdb processed the multiplex PCR reads anew with MiXCR; each CDR3 protein has one entry. Among 500,000 to 600,000 distinct CDR3 sequences, 20% were seen once, and the ten largest hold approximately 48%. The CDR3 contains 14 residues. J gave up 7 bases and V 2 bases, and 3 bases lay outside the gene matches. CDR1 is LNHNV and CDR2 is YYDKDF in the germline V gene (reference sequence). Turning to this clonotype: Its target is unknown.

The sample comprised blood. The rearrangement links TRBV15 to TRBJ2-5, with 11 bases lining up with TRBD1. This TCR was sampled from a man aged 35 to 55 with Graves' ophthalmopathy. The CDR3 protein is CATSRPGQGVTQYF. CDR3 coding DNA: TGTGCCACCAGCAGACCGGGACAGGGGGTGACCCAGTACTTC. The complete variable domain, with remaining parts taken from reference TRBV15 and TRBJ2-5, reads DAMVIQNPRYQVTQFGKPVTLSCSQTLNHNVMYWYQQKSSQAPKLLFHYYDKDFNNEADTPDNFQSRRPNTSFCFLDIRSPGLGDTAMYLCATSRPGQGVTQYFGPGTRLLVL.